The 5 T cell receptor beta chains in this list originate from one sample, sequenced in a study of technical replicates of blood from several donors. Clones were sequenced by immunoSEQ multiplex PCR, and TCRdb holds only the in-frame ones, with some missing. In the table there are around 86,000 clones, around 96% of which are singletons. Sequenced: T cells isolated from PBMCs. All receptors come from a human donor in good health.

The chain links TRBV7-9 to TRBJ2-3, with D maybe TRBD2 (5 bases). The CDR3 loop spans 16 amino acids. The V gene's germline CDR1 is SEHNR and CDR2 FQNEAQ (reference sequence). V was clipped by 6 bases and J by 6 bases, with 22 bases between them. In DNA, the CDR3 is TGTGCCAGCAGTCATATTGGGCGGGTCCTTGTGGATACGCAGTATTTT. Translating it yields CASSHIGRVLVDTQYF. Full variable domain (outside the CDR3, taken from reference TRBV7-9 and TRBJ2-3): DTGVSQNPRHKITKRGQNVTFRCDPISEHNRLYWYRQTLGQGPEFLTYFQNEAQLEKSRLLSDRFSAERPKGSFSTLEIQRTEQGDSAMYLCASSHIGRVLVDTQYFGPGTRLTVL.

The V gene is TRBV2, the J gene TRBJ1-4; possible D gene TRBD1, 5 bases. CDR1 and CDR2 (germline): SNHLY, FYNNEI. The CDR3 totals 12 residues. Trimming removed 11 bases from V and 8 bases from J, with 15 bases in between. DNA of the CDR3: TGTGCCGGAAAGGACAACAGGGAAAAACTGTTTTTT. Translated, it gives CAGKDNREKLFF. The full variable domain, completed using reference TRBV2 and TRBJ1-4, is EPEVTQTPSHQVTQMGQEVILRCVPISNHLYFYWYRQILGQKVEFLVSFYNNEISEKSEIFDDQFSVERPDGSNFTLKIRSTKLEDSAMYFCAGKDNREKLFFGSGTQLSVL.

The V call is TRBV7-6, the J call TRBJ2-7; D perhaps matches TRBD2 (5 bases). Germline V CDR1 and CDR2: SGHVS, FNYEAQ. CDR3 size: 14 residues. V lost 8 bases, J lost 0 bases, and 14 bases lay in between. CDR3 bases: TGTGCCAGCCGGAGGCTGGATCCCTCCTACGAGCAGTACTTC. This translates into CASRRLDPSYEQYF.

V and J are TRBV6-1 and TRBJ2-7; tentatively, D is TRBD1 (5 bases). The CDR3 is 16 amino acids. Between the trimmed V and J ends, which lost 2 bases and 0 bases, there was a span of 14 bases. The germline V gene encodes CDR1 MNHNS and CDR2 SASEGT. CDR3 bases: TGTGCCAGCAGTGAAAGTTTCAGGGTTAGCTCCTACGAGCAGTACTTC. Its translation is CASSESFRVSSYEQYF.

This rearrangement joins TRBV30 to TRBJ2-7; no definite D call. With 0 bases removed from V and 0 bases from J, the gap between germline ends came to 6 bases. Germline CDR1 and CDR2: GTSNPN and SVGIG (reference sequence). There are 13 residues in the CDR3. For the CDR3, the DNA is TGTGCCTGGAGTGTCGAGGTCTCCTACGAGCAGTACTTC. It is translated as CAWSVEVSYEQYF.